This T cell receptor beta chain appears in the sequencing data of a study of T-cell memory formation after mild COVID-19. General observations from the study: Contracting clones, day 15 to 85, had balanced CD4/CD8, and later expanders favored CD4+. Mostly located in CM and EM were contracting CD4+ clones, with contracting CD8+ clones located in EMRA.

Only a few counts were recorded for this clonotype. Antigen unknown. The V gene end was trimmed by 5 bases and the J gene end by 5 bases; junction bases not matched to a gene: 10. The CDR3 covers 15 residues. Germline CDR1 MNHEY, CDR2 SVGAGI. Sample barcodes and UMIs were carried by the TCR alpha and TCR beta cDNA libraries that 5'RACE generated with constant-segment primers. Each CDR3 protein gets one entry after TCRdb re-called the 5' RACE reads with MiXCR. The table has under 700,000 distinct CDR3 sequences, approximately 20% seen once. The sample consisted of PBMCs or a T cell subset sorted from them (not recorded which). This TCR was sampled from an adult woman who had mild COVID-19 (a few samples of this study predate the infection). Cell type and time point are not known. The chain combines TRBV6-5 with TRBJ2-5, with 8 bases identical to TRBD1. CDR3 residues: CASSRGQVPQETQYF. CDR3 bases: TGTGCCAGCAGTCGGGGACAGGTCCCCCAGGAGACCCAGTACTTC.